Included here is one TCR beta chain sequence, with context. The sample comes from a study of cytomegalovirus exposure and HLA in healthy donors. The PCR ran on 60 Vbeta and 13 Jbeta primers. TCRdb's copy holds only in-frame clones and misses some; the assay was immunoSEQ multiplex PCR. The profile covers more than 95,000 clones, with 65% to 85% appearing a single time and around 4% taken by the ten largest. Germline CDR1 reads LGHNA; CDR2 reads YSLEER. Trimming cost V 1 base and J 4 bases, with 16 bases left between them. The CDR3 length is 17 residues. The receptor was derived from a man between 18 and 29 years old in good health and CMV-seropositive. Specimen: PBMCs. The gene calls are TRBV4-3 and TRBJ2-2, with a tentative D call TRBD1 (6 bases). The CDR3 DNA follows: TGCGCCAGCAGCCAAGCGATTCCGGGACACCCCACCGGGGAGCTGTTTTTT. Residues: CASSQAIPGHPTGELFF.